This is a list of T cell receptor beta chains from one sample in a study of T cells in Graves' hyperthyroidism and ophthalmopathy. Each CDR3 protein is one row after TCRdb ran MiXCR on the multiplex PCR reads. Seen here are some 490,000 distinct CDR3 sequences, approximately 22% observed once, and the top ten hold roughly 49%. Specimen: blood. The receptors shown here come from a woman aged 70 to 79 with Graves' ophthalmopathy. Both conserved end residues are part of each CDR3. Each record gives: clone size, J gene, D gene, V gene, CDR3 DNA, CDR3 protein. The D gene is left open where the match is weak. Clone size, where shown, is once, few, many, or a class for clones that have expanded.

clone size: many; J gene: TRBJ2-1; D gene: TRBD2; V gene: TRBV6-1; CDR3 DNA: TGTGCCAGCATAATGCTCGGCCCTAGCGGGAGCAGTGAGCAGTTCTTC; CDR3 protein: CASIMLGPSGSSEQFF
clone size: many; J gene: TRBJ2-1; D gene: -; V gene: TRBV12-3/TRBV12-4; CDR3 DNA: TGTGCCAGCAGTTCCATTCGAAGCCTCCGATGGTGGGAGCAGTTCTTC; CDR3 protein: CASSSIRSLRWWEQFF
clone size: -; J gene: TRBJ1-6; D gene: -; V gene: TRBV3-1; CDR3 DNA: TGTGCCAGCAGCCAAGAATGGACGGGTAGTAATTCACCCCTCCACTTT; CDR3 protein: CASSQEWTGSNSPLHF
clone size: few; J gene: TRBJ1-2; D gene: -; V gene: TRBV27; CDR3 DNA: TGTGCCAGCAGTTTACGGGTTCCTAACTATGGCTACACCTTC; CDR3 protein: CASSLRVPNYGYTF
clone size: -; J gene: TRBJ2-5; D gene: -; V gene: TRBV30; CDR3 DNA: TGTGCCTGGAGTGTATTGGCAGGGATCCAAGAGACCCAGTACTTC; CDR3 protein: CAWSVLAGIQETQYF
clone size: -; J gene: TRBJ2-2; D gene: TRBD2; V gene: TRBV7-9; CDR3 DNA: TGTGCCAGCAGCTCGTACCGGACTAGCGGGAGGGCCGTGGCCGGGGAGCTGTTTTTT; CDR3 protein: CASSSYRTSGRAVAGELFF
clone size: few; J gene: TRBJ2-7; D gene: TRBD1; V gene: TRBV7-6; CDR3 DNA: TGTGCCAGCAGCGCTAGGACAGGGGGTTCCTACGAGCAGTACTTC; CDR3 protein: CASSARTGGSYEQYF
clone size: -; J gene: TRBJ2-7; D gene: TRBD2; V gene: TRBV9; CDR3 DNA: TGTGCCAGCAGCAGAGACACTAGCGCGACCTACGAGCAGTACTTC; CDR3 protein: CASSRDTSATYEQYF
clone size: few; J gene: TRBJ1-4; D gene: TRBD1; V gene: TRBV7-2; CDR3 DNA: TGTGCCAGCAGCCAGGACAGGGCTTATGAAAAACTGTTTTTT; CDR3 protein: CASSQDRAYEKLFF
clone size: few; J gene: TRBJ1-6; D gene: -; V gene: TRBV30; CDR3 DNA: TGTGCCTGGACGGGACAAATTAATTCACCCCTCCACTTT; CDR3 protein: CAWTGQINSPLHF
clone size: -; J gene: TRBJ1-2; D gene: -; V gene: TRBV5-1; CDR3 DNA: TGCGCCAGCAGCCAGGACACAGATGGCTACACCTTC; CDR3 protein: CASSQDTDGYTF
clone size: -; J gene: TRBJ2-1; D gene: TRBD1; V gene: TRBV3-1; CDR3 DNA: TGTGCCAGCAGCCTCCTTTCCGGGACAGGGACCTATAATGAGCAGTTCTTC; CDR3 protein: CASSLLSGTGTYNEQFF
clone size: -; J gene: TRBJ2-1; D gene: TRBD2; V gene: TRBV28; CDR3 DNA: TGTGCCAGCAGCCAAGTCCCGGGAGGGACCCACAATGAGCAGTTCTTC; CDR3 protein: CASSQVPGGTHNEQFF
clone size: -; J gene: TRBJ2-3; D gene: TRBD2; V gene: TRBV2; CDR3 DNA: TGTGCCAGCAGTGGACTAGCGGGAGTCGGTACGCAGTATTTT; CDR3 protein: CASSGLAGVGTQYF
clone size: -; J gene: TRBJ2-3; D gene: TRBD2; V gene: TRBV5-1; CDR3 DNA: TGCGCCAGCAGCTTGGCCCCCGGACTAGCGGGAGCAGATACGCAGTATTTT; CDR3 protein: CASSLAPGLAGADTQYF
clone size: few; J gene: TRBJ1-1; D gene: -; V gene: TRBV7-9; CDR3 DNA: TGTGCCAGCAGCGGTCCTTTCGGAACTGAAGCTTTCTTT; CDR3 protein: CASSGPFGTEAFF
clone size: many; J gene: TRBJ2-2; D gene: TRBD2; V gene: TRBV20-1; CDR3 DNA: TGCAGTGCTAGAGGCGGGAGGGAGGACGGGGAGCTGTTTTTT; CDR3 protein: CSARGGREDGELFF
clone size: many; J gene: TRBJ1-5; D gene: -; V gene: TRBV28; CDR3 DNA: TGTGCCAGCAGCCGAAGAGTCTGGGGGAGAAGCAATCAGCCCCAGCATTTT; CDR3 protein: CASSRRVWGRSNQPQHF
clone size: many; J gene: TRBJ2-1; D gene: TRBD2; V gene: TRBV7-9; CDR3 DNA: TGTGCCAGCAGCTTCCTAGCGGCTAGCTCCTACAATGAGCAGTTCTTC; CDR3 protein: CASSFLAASSYNEQFF
clone size: -; J gene: TRBJ2-2; D gene: -; V gene: TRBV20-1; CDR3 DNA: TGCAGTGCTAGAGATTGGGCCAGATCGAACACCGGGGAGCTGTTTTTT; CDR3 protein: CSARDWARSNTGELFF
clone size: -; J gene: TRBJ1-1; D gene: -; V gene: TRBV13; CDR3 DNA: TGCGCCAGCAGGACACAGGGATCCACTGAAGCTTTCTTT; CDR3 protein: CASRTQGSTEAFF
clone size: -; J gene: TRBJ2-1; D gene: TRBD2; V gene: TRBV20-1; CDR3 DNA: TGCAGTGCTAGATCTCCGGGACTAGTGTACAATGAGCAGTTCTTC; CDR3 protein: CSARSPGLVYNEQFF
clone size: -; J gene: TRBJ1-1; D gene: TRBD1; V gene: TRBV6-1; CDR3 DNA: TGTGCCAGCACCCGGACAGGGAGTTACACTGAAGCTTTCTTT; CDR3 protein: CASTRTGSYTEAFF
clone size: -; J gene: TRBJ2-7; D gene: TRBD1; V gene: TRBV27; CDR3 DNA: TGTGCCAGCAAAGGCGTAGGGACAGGGTACCACGAGCAGTACTTC; CDR3 protein: CASKGVGTGYHEQYF
clone size: few; J gene: TRBJ2-5; D gene: -; V gene: TRBV24-1; CDR3 DNA: TGTGCCACCAGTGACCGCGGACCGGAGGGAGAGACCCAGTACTTC; CDR3 protein: CATSDRGPEGETQYF
clone size: -; J gene: TRBJ2-5; D gene: -; V gene: TRBV18; CDR3 DNA: TGTGCCAGCTCACTGGACAAGAAAGAGGCCCAGTACTTC; CDR3 protein: CASSLDKKEAQYF
clone size: few; J gene: TRBJ2-7; D gene: TRBD2; V gene: TRBV27; CDR3 DNA: TGTGCCAGCGGCTCTTTTTCGGCTAGCGGATACGAGCAGTACTTC; CDR3 protein: CASGSFSASGYEQYF
clone size: many; J gene: TRBJ2-3; D gene: -; V gene: TRBV24-1; CDR3 DNA: TGTGCCACCGGGGACTTCACAGATACGCAGTATTTT; CDR3 protein: CATGDFTDTQYF
clone size: -; J gene: TRBJ2-2; D gene: TRBD1; V gene: TRBV9; CDR3 DNA: TGTGCCAGCAGCGACTCCTGGGACAGGGGGGGCACCGGGGAGCTGTTTTTT; CDR3 protein: CASSDSWDRGGTGELFF
clone size: -; J gene: TRBJ2-1; D gene: TRBD2; V gene: TRBV6-2/TRBV6-3; CDR3 DNA: TGTGCCAGCACCCCGGGACTAGTGAGGGATGAGCAGTTCTTC; CDR3 protein: CASTPGLVRDEQFF
clone size: few; J gene: TRBJ2-5; D gene: -; V gene: TRBV30; CDR3 DNA: TGTGCCTGGAGAGGGAGAGAGACCCAGTACTTC; CDR3 protein: CAWRGRETQYF
clone size: many; J gene: TRBJ2-1; D gene: -; V gene: TRBV6-1; CDR3 DNA: TGTGCCTCCGGGACTGTGACCAATGAGCAGTTCTTC; CDR3 protein: CASGTVTNEQFF
clone size: few; J gene: TRBJ2-2; D gene: TRBD1; V gene: TRBV25-1; CDR3 DNA: TGTGCCAGCAGTCCTACAGGGGGCGCGGACACCGGGGAGCTGTTTTTT; CDR3 protein: CASSPTGGADTGELFF
clone size: many; J gene: TRBJ2-7; D gene: -; V gene: TRBV2; CDR3 DNA: TGTGCCAGCACACCACGCAGGGGCAACGAGCAGTACTTC; CDR3 protein: CASTPRRGNEQYF
clone size: -; J gene: TRBJ2-1; D gene: TRBD2; V gene: TRBV28; CDR3 DNA: TGTGCCAGCAGTTTCGGACTAGCGGGAGAGTTGGAGACCTACAATGAGCAGTTCTTC; CDR3 protein: CASSFGLAGELETYNEQFF
clone size: many; J gene: TRBJ1-2; D gene: -; V gene: TRBV28; CDR3 DNA: TGTGCCAGCAGTCTAGGGGGGTATGGCTATGGCTACACCTTC; CDR3 protein: CASSLGGYGYGYTF
clone size: -; J gene: TRBJ2-7; D gene: -; V gene: TRBV6-6; CDR3 DNA: TGTGCCAGCAGTTACTCGGCAGGCCCCGGCGAGCAGTACTTC; CDR3 protein: CASSYSAGPGEQYF
clone size: few; J gene: TRBJ1-1; D gene: -; V gene: TRBV15; CDR3 DNA: TGTGCCACCAGCACCGCTCAGGGTTGGCCTGAAGCTTTCTTT; CDR3 protein: CATSTAQGWPEAFF
clone size: -; J gene: TRBJ2-7; D gene: -; V gene: TRBV30; CDR3 DNA: TGTGCCTGGAGTGTTCAGGGTTTCGAGCAGTACTTC; CDR3 protein: CAWSVQGFEQYF
clone size: -; J gene: TRBJ2-1; D gene: TRBD2; V gene: TRBV28; CDR3 DNA: TGTGCCAGCAGTTTGGCTAGCGGGAGATCGGTTTGGGACAATGAGCAGTTCTTC; CDR3 protein: CASSLASGRSVWDNEQFF